This T cell receptor (beta chain) was sequenced during a study of CD8+ T cells in alopecia areata. The wider study: The tofacitinib course ran for 6 to 18 months and was followed by 6 months off drug.

Germline V CDR1 and CDR2: PRHDT, FYEKMQ (reference sequence). The V segment lost 6 bases and the J segment 5 bases; nucleotides outside the gene matches: 8. CDR3 length: 15 amino acids. Reverse transcribed after extraction, RNA yielded cDNA as the sequencing template. Libraries were prepared by immunoSEQ multiplex PCR; TCRdb keeps only in-frame clonotypes and omits some of them. Of some 130,000 clones listed, about 50% were seen once; the top ten hold about 17%. The chain joins TRBV13 to TRBJ2-7, with 12 nucleotides matching TRBD2. This TCR was recovered from a human donor with alopecia areata. The sample here was CD8+ T cells sorted from blood, taken at week 0. CDR3 loop: CASSPLAGGPHEQYF. The CDR3 DNA is TGTGCCAGCAGTCCTCTAGCGGGGGGGCCACACGAGCAGTACTTC. Supplemented by reference TRBV13 and TRBJ2-7, the full variable domain reads AAGVIQSPRHLIKEKRETATLKCYPIPRHDTVYWYQQGPGQDPQFLISFYEKMQSDKGSIPDRFSAQQFSDYHSELNMSSLELGDSALYFCASSPLAGGPHEQYFGPGTRLTVT.